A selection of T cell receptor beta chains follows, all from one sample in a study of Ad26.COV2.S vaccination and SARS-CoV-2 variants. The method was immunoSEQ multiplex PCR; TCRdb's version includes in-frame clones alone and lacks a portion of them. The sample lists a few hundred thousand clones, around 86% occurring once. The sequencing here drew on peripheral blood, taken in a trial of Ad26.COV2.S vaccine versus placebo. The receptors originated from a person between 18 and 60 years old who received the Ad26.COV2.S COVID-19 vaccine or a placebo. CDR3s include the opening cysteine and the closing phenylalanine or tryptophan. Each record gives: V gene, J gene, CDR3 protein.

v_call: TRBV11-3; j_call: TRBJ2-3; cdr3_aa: CASSPHLGQGAGTDTQYF
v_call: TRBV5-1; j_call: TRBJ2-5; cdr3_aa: CASSSDRGLGETQYF
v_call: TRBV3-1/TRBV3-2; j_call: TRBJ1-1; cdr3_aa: CASSQAQGNSEAFF
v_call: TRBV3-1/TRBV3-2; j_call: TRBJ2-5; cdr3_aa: CASSIRGRPQETQYF
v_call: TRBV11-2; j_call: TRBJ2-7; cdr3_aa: CASSSRLAGTYEQYF
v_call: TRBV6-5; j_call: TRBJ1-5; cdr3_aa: CASSSTGTGVNQPQHF
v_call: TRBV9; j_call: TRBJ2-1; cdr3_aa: CASSVGEWGPDNEQFF
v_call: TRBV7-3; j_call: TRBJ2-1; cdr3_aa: CASSRVGYNEQFF
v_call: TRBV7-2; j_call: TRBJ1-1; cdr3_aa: CAIPSDGGLMNTEAFF
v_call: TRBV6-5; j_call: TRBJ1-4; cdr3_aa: CASSYGTGISNEKLFF
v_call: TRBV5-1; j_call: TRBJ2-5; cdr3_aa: CASSGQTQETQYF
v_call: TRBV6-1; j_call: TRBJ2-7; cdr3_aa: CASSDPGPRTIRSYEQYF
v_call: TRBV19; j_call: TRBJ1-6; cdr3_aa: CASSERTGRYSPLHF
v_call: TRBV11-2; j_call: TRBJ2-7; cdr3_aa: CASSSLRRQGGNRYEQYF
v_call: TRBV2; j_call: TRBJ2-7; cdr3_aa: CASSESGRRGLGEQYF
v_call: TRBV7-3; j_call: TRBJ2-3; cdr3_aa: CASSLGSAPDTQYF
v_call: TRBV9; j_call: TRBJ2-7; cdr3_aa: CASSPYQGYEQYF